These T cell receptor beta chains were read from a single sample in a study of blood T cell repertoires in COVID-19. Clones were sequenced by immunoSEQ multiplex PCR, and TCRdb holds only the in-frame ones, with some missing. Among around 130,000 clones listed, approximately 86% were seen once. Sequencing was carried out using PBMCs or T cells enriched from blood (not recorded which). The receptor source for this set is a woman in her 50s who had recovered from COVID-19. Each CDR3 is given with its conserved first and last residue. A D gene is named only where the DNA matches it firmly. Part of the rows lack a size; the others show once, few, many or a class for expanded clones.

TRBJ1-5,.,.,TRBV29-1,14,CSVVGQGGNQPQHF,TGCAGCGTTGTAGGGCAGGGAGGGAATCAGCCCCAGCATTTT
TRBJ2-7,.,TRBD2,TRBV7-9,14,CASSPRTSGYEQYF,TGTGCCAGCAGCCCCAGGACTAGCGGATACGAGCAGTACTTC
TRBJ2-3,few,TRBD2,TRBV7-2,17,CASSQGLAGGFTDTQYF,TGTGCCAGCAGCCAGGGGCTAGCGGGGGGATTCACAGATACGCAGTATTTT
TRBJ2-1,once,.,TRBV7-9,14,CASSLWTTRNEQFF,TGTGCCAGCAGCTTATGGACAACAAGGAATGAGCAGTTCTTC
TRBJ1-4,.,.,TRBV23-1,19,CASSQSVGGIRELGEKLFF,TGCGCCAGCAGTCAATCGGTTGGAGGCATTAGGGAATTAGGTGAAAAACTGTTTTTT
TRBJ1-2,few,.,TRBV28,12,CASSLQRYGYTF,TGTGCCAGCAGCCTTCAGCGCTATGGCTACACCTTC
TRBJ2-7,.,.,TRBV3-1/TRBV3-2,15,CASSQDESGSYEQYF,TGTGCCAGCAGCCAAGATGAGTCAGGGTCCTACGAGCAGTACTTC
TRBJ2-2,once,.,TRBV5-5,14,CASSLARNTGELFF,TGTGCCAGCAGCTTGGCCCGGAACACCGGGGAGCTGTTTTTT
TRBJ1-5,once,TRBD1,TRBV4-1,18,CASSQHPGDRGFNQPQHF,TGCGCCAGCAGCCAACACCCCGGGGACAGGGGATTTAATCAGCCCCAGCATTTT
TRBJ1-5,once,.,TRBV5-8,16,CASSSLAGGGLQPQHF,TGTGCCAGCAGCTCCTTAGCCGGGGGGGGACTTCAGCCCCAGCATTTT